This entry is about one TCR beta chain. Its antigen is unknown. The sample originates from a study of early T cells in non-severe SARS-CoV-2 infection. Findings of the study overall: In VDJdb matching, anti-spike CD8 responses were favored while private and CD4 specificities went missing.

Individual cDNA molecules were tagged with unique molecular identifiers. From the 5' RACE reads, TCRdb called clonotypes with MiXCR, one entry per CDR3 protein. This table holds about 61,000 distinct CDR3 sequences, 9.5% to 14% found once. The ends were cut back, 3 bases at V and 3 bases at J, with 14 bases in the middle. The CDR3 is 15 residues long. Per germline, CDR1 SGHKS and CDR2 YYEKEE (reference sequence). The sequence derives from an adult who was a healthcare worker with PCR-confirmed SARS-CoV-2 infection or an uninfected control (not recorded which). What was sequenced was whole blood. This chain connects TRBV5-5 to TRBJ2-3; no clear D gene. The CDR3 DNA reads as TGTGCCAGCAGCTCTGGGGTAATTGAAACAGATACGCAGTATTTT. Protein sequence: CASSSGVIETDTQYF.